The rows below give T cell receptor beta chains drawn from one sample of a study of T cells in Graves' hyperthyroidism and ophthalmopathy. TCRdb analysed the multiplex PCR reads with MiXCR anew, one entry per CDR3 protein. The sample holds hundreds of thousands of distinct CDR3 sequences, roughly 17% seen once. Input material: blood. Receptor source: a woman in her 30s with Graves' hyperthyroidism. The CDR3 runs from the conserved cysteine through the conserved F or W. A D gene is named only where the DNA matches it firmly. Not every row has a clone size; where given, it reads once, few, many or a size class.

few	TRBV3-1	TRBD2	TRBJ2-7	TGTGCCAGCAGCCAGATAGCGGGAGGATCCGAGCAGTACTTC	CASSQIAGGSEQYF
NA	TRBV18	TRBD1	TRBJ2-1	TGTGCCAGCTCACTACAGGACAGGGTCCTCAATGAGCAGTTCTTC	CASSLQDRVLNEQFF
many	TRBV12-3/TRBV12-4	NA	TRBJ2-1	TGTGCCAGCAGCCCCTTCAGGGGTGGGACATGGAATGAGCAGTTCTTC	CASSPFRGGTWNEQFF
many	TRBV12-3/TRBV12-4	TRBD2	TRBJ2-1	TGTGCCAGCAGTCAGAGCGGGAGAGGTTACAATGAGCAGTTCTTC	CASSQSGRGYNEQFF
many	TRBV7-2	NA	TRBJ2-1	TGTGCCAGCAGCGGGGGCCAAGCCTCACTAGAGAATGAGCAGTTCTTC	CASSGGQASLENEQFF
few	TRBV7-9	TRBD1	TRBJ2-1	TGTGCCAGCAGCGGGAACAGGGGGCTAGTAGGTAATGAGCAGTTCTTC	CASSGNRGLVGNEQFF
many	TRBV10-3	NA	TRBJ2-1	TGTGCCATCAGTGAGTCCGGAGAGCAGTTCTTC	CAISESGEQFF
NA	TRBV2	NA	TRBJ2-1	TGTGCCAGCAGGGGTCAGCTTGAGCAGTTCTTC	CASRGQLEQFF
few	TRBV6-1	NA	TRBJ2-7	TGTGCCAGCAGTGAAGCCTGGGGTAGCTACGAGCAGTACTTC	CASSEAWGSYEQYF
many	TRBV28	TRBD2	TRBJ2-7	TGTGCCAGCAGCTCCCCTCCGGGTGCGGGAGGCTACGAGCAGTACTTC	CASSSPPGAGGYEQYF
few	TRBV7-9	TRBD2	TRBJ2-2	TGTGCCAGCAGCTTAATGGTAGCGGGAGATTACACCGGGGAGCTGTTTTTT	CASSLMVAGDYTGELFF
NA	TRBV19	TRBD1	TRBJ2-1	TGTGCCAGCGGACAGGCCGTCTGGGGGGAGCAGTTCTTC	CASGQAVWGEQFF
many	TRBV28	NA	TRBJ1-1	TGTGCCAGCAGTTTAGCTAGGTACACTGAAGCTTTCTTT	CASSLARYTEAFF
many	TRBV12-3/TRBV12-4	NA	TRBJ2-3	TGTGCCAGCAGACCCGAGAGCGGGCGCACAGATACGCAGTATTTT	CASRPESGRTDTQYF
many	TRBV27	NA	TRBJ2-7	TGTGCCAGCAGTTTAGTGGCGACAGACCCCTACGAGCAGTACTTC	CASSLVATDPYEQYF
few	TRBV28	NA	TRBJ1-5	TGTGCCACCGAGTATAGCAATCAGCCCCAGCATTTT	CATEYSNQPQHF
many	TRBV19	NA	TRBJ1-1	TGTGCCAGTAGTCTCTTCAACACTGAAGCTTTCTTT	CASSLFNTEAFF
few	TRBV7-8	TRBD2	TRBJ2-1	TGTGCCAGCAGCCACGGACTAGCGGGTGGGGTGGTGCAGTTCTTC	CASSHGLAGGVVQFF
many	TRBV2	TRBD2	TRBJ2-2	TGTGCCAGCAGAGAGGGACTAGCGGGAGATCAGGCCGGGGAGCTGTTTTTT	CASREGLAGDQAGELFF
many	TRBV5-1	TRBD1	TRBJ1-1	TGCGCCAGCAGTTTTGCGACAGGGGGAAACACTGAAGCTTTCTTT	CASSFATGGNTEAFF
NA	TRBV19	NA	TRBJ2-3	TGTGCCAGTAGTATGTCGACCACAGATACGCAGTATTTT	CASSMSTTDTQYF
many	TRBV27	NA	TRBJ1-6	TGTGCCAGCAGTAACGACAGTGGCGGCAATTCACCCCTCCACTTT	CASSNDSGGNSPLHF
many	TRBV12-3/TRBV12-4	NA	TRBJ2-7	TGTGCCAGCAGCTCCGGGACACAATACGAGCAGTACTTC	CASSSGTQYEQYF
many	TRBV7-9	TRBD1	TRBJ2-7	TGTGCCAGCGTTGGACAGGGCACCTACGAGCAGTACTTC	CASVGQGTYEQYF
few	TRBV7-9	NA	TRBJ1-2	TGTGCCAGCAGCTTAATATCAGGGTCGTCGGGCTACACCTTC	CASSLISGSSGYTF
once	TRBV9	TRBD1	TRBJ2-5	TGTGCCAGCAGCAAGACAGGGGTACAAGAGACCCAGTACTTC	CASSKTGVQETQYF
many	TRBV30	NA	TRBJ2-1	TGTGCCTGGAGTGACGCAGAACTGGATGTCTCCTACAATGAGCAGTTCTTC	CAWSDAELDVSYNEQFF
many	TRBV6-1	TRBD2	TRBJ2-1	TGTGCCAGCGTTCCACACCCCCAACTAGCGGGAGTTACCAATGAGCAGTTCTTC	CASVPHPQLAGVTNEQFF
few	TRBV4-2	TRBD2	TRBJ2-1	TGTGCCAGCAGCCAAGAGGGGCGGCTAGCGGACAATGAGCAGTTCTTC	CASSQEGRLADNEQFF